A single sample gave rise to the 22 T cell receptor beta chains below, sequenced in a study of blood T cells in healthy people across ages. Alongside a J-beta primer mix, a sample-barcoded 5' primer served in a second PCR lasting 7 to 11 cycles. TCRdb ran MiXCR on the 5' RACE reads and lists one entry per CDR3 protein. The sample consists of about 770,000 distinct CDR3 sequences, under 55% of them appearing once. Sample: blood. Source of these receptors: a man aged 60-69 years in good health.

J is TRBJ2-5 and V is TRBV6-2 or TRBV6-3; 7 bases align to TRBD2. This CDR3 region has 17 residues. The ends lost 2 bases at V and 2 bases at J; junction bases unmatched: 11. CDR1 MNHEY and CDR2 SVGEGT come from the germline V gene. CDR3 nucleotide sequence: TGTGCCAGCAGTTACACCTTTAACCGCGGGGGACAAGAGACCCAGTACTTC. Amino acid sequence: CASSYTFNRGGQETQYF.

This chain joins TRBV18 and TRBJ2-1; 7 bases are shared with TRBD1. The CDR3 has 13 residues. Germline-derived CDR1 and CDR2 are KGHSH and LQKENI. The V segment lost 8 bases and the J segment 6 bases; nucleotides outside the gene matches: 7. DNA of the CDR3: TGTGCCAGCGGATATAGACAGGGCAATGAGCAGTTCTTC. This codes for CASGYRQGNEQFF.

V and J are TRBV7-9 and TRBJ2-1; 8 bases are a match to TRBD2. This CDR3 comprises 14 residues. V gave up 5 bases and J gave up 8 bases; unmatched junction bases: 8. Looked up from germline, CDR1 is SEHNR and CDR2 is FQNEAQ (reference sequence). CDR3 DNA sequence: TGTGCCAGCAGCCTCCGGACTAGCACCCATGAGCAGTTCTTC. It yields the protein CASSLRTSTHEQFF.

This clonotype was seen only a few times. This chain uses TRBV28 with TRBJ2-7, with D perhaps TRBD1 or TRBD2 (6 bases each). V shed 6 bases and J shed 7 bases, with 13 bases lying between them. The CDR3 is made up of 12 amino acids. Germline CDR1 and CDR2: MDHEN and SYDVKM. CDR3 in DNA: TGTGCCAGCAGACCCCGGGGGCGGGAGCAGTACTTC. It yields the protein CASRPRGREQYF.

This clonotype has a handful of counts. The chain uses TRBV20-1 and TRBJ2-7, with D possibly being TRBD2 (6 bases). The CDR3 contains 12 residues. Between the trimmed V and J ends, which lost 6 bases and 4 bases, there was a span of 13 bases. Looked up from germline, CDR1 is DFQATT and CDR2 is SNEGSKA (reference sequence). CDR3 sequence: CSAIPRGYEQYF. The CDR3 nucleotides read TGCAGTGCCATCCCTCGGGGGTACGAGCAGTACTTC.

A few counts support this clonotype. This sequence joins TRBV5-1 and TRBJ2-5, with 7 nucleotides matching TRBD1. CDR1 is SGHRS and CDR2 is YFSETQ in the germline V gene. V trimming: 3 bases; J trimming: 0 bases; junction bases outside the gene matches: 2. CDR3 length: 14 amino acids. CDR3 nucleotides: TGCGCCAGCAGCTATGGACAGGACCAAGAGACCCAGTACTTC. Translating it yields CASSYGQDQETQYF.

In its sample, this clonotype was seen a few times. This rearrangement joins TRBV21-1 to TRBJ2-7; the table's D call, TRBD2, was not checked against the DNA. TRBV21-1 is flagged as a pseudogene. This CDR3 spans 15 amino acids. CDR3 DNA: TGTGCCAGCAGCAAACTGGAGGAGATAGGCTACGAGCAGTACTTC. Protein product: CASSKLEEIGYEQYF.

The rearrangement joins TRBV11-2 to TRBJ2-1; 12 bases align to TRBD2. The germline V gene encodes CDR1 SGHAT and CDR2 FQNNGV. With 0 bases clipped from V and 5 bases from J, the junction kept 8 bases outside the gene matches. The CDR3 totals 18 residues. The CDR3 region is CASSLDLGSSGGDNEQFF. For the CDR3, the DNA is TGTGCCAGCAGCTTAGATCTGGGCTCTAGCGGGGGGGACAATGAGCAGTTCTTC. Full variable domain (missing parts from reference TRBV11-2 and TRBJ2-1): EAGVAQSPRYKIIEKRQSVAFWCNPISGHATLYWYQQILGQGPKLLIQFQNNGVVDDSQLPKDRFSAERLKGVDSTLKIQPAKLEDSAVYLCASSLDLGSSGGDNEQFFGPGTRLTVL.

This clonotype has a count of ten or more. The gene calls are TRBV3-1 and TRBJ2-1; no clear D gene. V lost 0 bases, J lost 8 bases, and 17 bases lay in between. Germline CDR1 LGHDT, CDR2 YNNKEL (reference sequence). The CDR3 extends over 16 amino acids. CDR3: CASSQELRRIEDEQFF. CDR3 coding DNA: TGTGCCAGCAGCCAAGAACTTAGGCGGATTGAGGATGAGCAGTTCTTC.

The chain joins TRBV4-3 to TRBJ2-6; no clear D. This CDR3 region has 16 residues. The V end lost 1 base, the J end lost 1 base, and 8 bases lay between the germline ends. The germline gives CDR1 LGHNA, CDR2 YSLEER. The CDR3 DNA is TGCGCCAGCAGCCAAGTCGCAGTATCTGGGGCCAACGTCCTGACTTTC. Translation gives CASSQVAVSGANVLTF.

This clonotype has only a few counts. This sequence joins TRBV4-1 and TRBJ1-5; D unclear. The CDR3 runs to 18 residues. The germline CDR1 and CDR2 sequences are MGHRA and YSYEKL. V dropped 4 bases and J dropped 3 bases, with 22 bases sitting between them. The CDR3 is CASSRPPGGSGNNQPQHF. For the CDR3, the DNA is TGCGCCAGCAGCCGCCCCCCCGGAGGTTCGGGGAACAATCAGCCCCAGCATTTT.

A few counts support this clonotype. The gene calls are TRBV12-3 or TRBV12-4 and TRBJ2-5, with 7 bases lining up with TRBD2. Trimming removed 7 bases from V and 4 bases from J; junction bases left unmatched: 3. This CDR3 has 12 residues. CDR3 region: CASKERGETQYF. CDR3 in DNA: TGTGCCAGCAAGGAGCGGGGAGAGACCCAGTACTTC.

In this sample, this clonotype turned up a few times. The chain recombines TRBV5-1 with TRBJ1-2; unclear D gene. Germline V gene lookup returns CDR1 SGHRS and CDR2 YFSETQ. The CDR3 length is 15 residues. Trimming took 0 bases from V and 0 from J, leaving 9 bases between them. DNA for the CDR3: TGCGCCAGCAGCTTGGCAGGACCGTCTAACTATGGCTACACCTTC. Its translation: CASSLAGPSNYGYTF.

The V call is TRBV4-3, the J call TRBJ2-3, with TRBD2 identical over 8 bases. CDR1 and CDR2 from the germline V gene are LGHNA and YSLEER. V dropped 0 bases and J dropped 0; count of bases not matched to a gene: 5. This CDR3 has 17 amino acids. The chain's CDR3 is CASSQEVTSGSTDTQYF. DNA of the CDR3: TGCGCCAGCAGCCAAGAAGTTACTAGCGGTAGCACAGATACGCAGTATTTT.

V and J are TRBV4-3 and TRBJ2-1; D is perhaps TRBD2 (5 bases). Germline V CDR1 and CDR2: LGHNA, YSLEER. This CDR3 comprises 17 residues. The ends were cut back, 0 bases at V and 0 bases at J, with 12 bases in the middle. This chain's CDR3 is CASSQDRQAVSYNEQFF. In DNA, the CDR3 is TGCGCCAGCAGCCAAGATCGGCAAGCGGTCTCCTACAATGAGCAGTTCTTC.

The CDR3 DNA reads as TGCAGTGCTAAGGGGGCCTATGACAATGAGCAGTTCTTC. It codes for CSAKGAYDNEQFF. The chain couples TRBV20-1 to TRBJ2-1, with TRBD1 identical over 7 bases. There are 13 residues in the CDR3. The V and J ends lost 4 bases and 5 bases, in that order; junction bases with no gene match: 5. CDR1 is DFQATT and CDR2 is SNEGSKA in the germline V gene (reference sequence).

The chain uses TRBV5-5 and TRBJ2-2, with a weak D call TRBD1 (5 bases). Trimming left V 2 bases short and J 6 bases short, with 17 bases between. This CDR3 has 16 amino acids. The germline gives CDR1 SGHKS, CDR2 YYEKEE (reference sequence). CDR3 amino acids: CASSFVRGANPGELFF. The CDR3 region has the DNA TGTGCCAGCAGCTTTGTTAGGGGCGCAAACCCCGGGGAGCTGTTTTTT.

The chain recombines TRBV20-1 with TRBJ1-1, with D perhaps TRBD1 (5 bases). This CDR3 contains 15 residues. Germline CDR1 DFQATT, CDR2 SNEGSKA (reference sequence). Trimming stripped 6 bases from V and 0 bases from J, with 17 bases between. The CDR3 here is CSAQDGGGMNTEAFF. DNA for the CDR3: TGCAGTGCACAGGACGGCGGGGGGATGAACACTGAAGCTTTCTTT.

This CDR3 is CASSRGTRITDTQYF. In DNA, the CDR3 is TGTGCCAGCAGCCGTGGGACTAGAATCACAGATACGCAGTATTTT. The chain has TRBV7-2 and TRBJ2-3; TRBD2 aligns across 8 bases. The length of the CDR3 is 15 residues. The ends lost 5 bases at V and 2 bases at J; junction bases unmatched: 6. Looked up from germline, CDR1 is SGHTA and CDR2 is FQGNSA.

The gene calls are TRBV6-2 or TRBV6-3 and TRBJ2-4; TRBD2 matches at 8 bases. The better agreement between TRBJ2-7 and the DNA end casts doubt on the J call. Germline V lookup: CDR1 MNHEY, CDR2 SVGEGT. The CDR3 has 14 amino acids. CDR3 sequence reads: CASSWTSLVHEQYF. The CDR3 region has the DNA TGTGCCAGCAGTTGGACTAGCTTGGTCCACGAGCAGTACTTC.

The table lists this clonotype with many counts. The rearrangement links TRBV12-3 or TRBV12-4 to TRBJ2-1; a weak D match, TRBD1 (5 bases). The CDR3 totals 16 residues. The V gene lost 0 bases and the J gene lost 9 bases, with 18 bases spanning the gap. The CDR3 DNA follows: TGTGCCAGCAGTTTAGCCGAGGCAGGGTTTACTGGTGAGCAGTTCTTC. It specifies CASSLAEAGFTGEQFF.

This clonotype came up a few times. V usage is TRBV27 and J usage is TRBJ1-5; D is undetermined. The V gene's germline CDR1 is MNHEY and CDR2 SMNVEV (reference sequence). The CDR3 sequence is 14 residues long. V was shortened by 2 bases and J by 0 bases, with 5 bases between the two germline ends. Here the CDR3 reads CASSLRNSNQPQHF. The CDR3, as DNA: TGTGCCAGCAGTTTACGAAATAGCAATCAGCCCCAGCATTTT.